This T cell receptor beta chain was captured in a study of T cells in Graves' hyperthyroidism and ophthalmopathy. This clonotype was counted ten times or more. Its antigen is unknown. Study-level results: Ophthalmopathy prediction by the model preceded onset by a median approximately 6.9 months.

CDR3 size: 13 residues. CDR1 and CDR2 from the germline V gene are SGHTA and FQGTGA. The V end lost 2 bases, the J end lost 1 base, and 5 bases lay between the germline ends. TCR beta CDR3 region amplification was performed from RNA transcripts. First-round RT-PCR targeting the TCR CDR3 was performed with the HTBI primer set. TCRdb reanalysed the multiplex PCR reads using MiXCR and keeps one entry per CDR3 protein. The data contain roughly 380,000 distinct CDR3 sequences, 13% of them singletons. This TCR was sampled from a man aged 25 to 40 with Graves' hyperthyroidism that later progressed to Graves' ophthalmopathy. Sequences were obtained from blood. The genes are TRBV7-3 and TRBJ1-1; D is ambiguous. The CDR3 DNA reads TGTGCCAGCAGCTTACAGCCGAACACTGAAGCTTTCTTT. Its translation is CASSLQPNTEAFF.